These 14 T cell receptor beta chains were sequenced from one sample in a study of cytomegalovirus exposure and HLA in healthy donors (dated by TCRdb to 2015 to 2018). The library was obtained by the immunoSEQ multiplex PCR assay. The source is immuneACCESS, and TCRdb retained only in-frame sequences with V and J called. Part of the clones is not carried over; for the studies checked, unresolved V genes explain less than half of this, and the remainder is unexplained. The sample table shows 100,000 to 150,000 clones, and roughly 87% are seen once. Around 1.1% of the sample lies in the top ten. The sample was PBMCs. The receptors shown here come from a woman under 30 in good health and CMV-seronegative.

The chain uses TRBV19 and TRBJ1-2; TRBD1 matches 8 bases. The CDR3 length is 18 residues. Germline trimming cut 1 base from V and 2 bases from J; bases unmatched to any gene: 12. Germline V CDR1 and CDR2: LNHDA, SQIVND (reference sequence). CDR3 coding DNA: TGTGCCAGTAGTATAGGAATAGCTCTCCGGACAGGGAACTATGGCTACACCTTC. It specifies CASSIGIALRTGNYGYTF. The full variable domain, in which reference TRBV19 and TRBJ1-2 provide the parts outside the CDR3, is DGGITQSPKYLFRKEGQNVTLSCEQNLNHDAMYWYRQDPGQGLRLIYYSQIVNDFQKGDIAEGYSVSREKKESFPLTVTSAQKNPTAFYLCASSIGIALRTGNYGYTFGSGTRLTVV.

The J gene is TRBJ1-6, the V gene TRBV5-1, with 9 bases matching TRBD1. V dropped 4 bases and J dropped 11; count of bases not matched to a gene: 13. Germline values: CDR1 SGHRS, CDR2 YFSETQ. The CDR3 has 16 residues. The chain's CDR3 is CASSVASGTGYAPLHF. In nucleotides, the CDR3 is TGCGCCAGCAGCGTGGCATCCGGGACAGGGTACGCACCCCTCCACTTT. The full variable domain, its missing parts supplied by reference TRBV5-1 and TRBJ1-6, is KAGVTQTPRYLIKTRGQQVTLSCSPISGHRSVSWYQQTPGQGLQFLFEYFSETQRNKGNFPGRFSGRQFSNSRSEMNVSTLELGDSALYLCASSVASGTGYAPLHFGNGTRLTVT.

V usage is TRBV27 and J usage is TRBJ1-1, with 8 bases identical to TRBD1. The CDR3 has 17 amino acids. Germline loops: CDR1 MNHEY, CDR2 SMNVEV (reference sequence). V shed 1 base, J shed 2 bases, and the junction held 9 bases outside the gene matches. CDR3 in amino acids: CASSLLPPGQENTEAFF. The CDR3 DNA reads TGTGCCAGCAGTTTATTACCGCCGGGACAGGAAAACACTGAAGCTTTCTTT.

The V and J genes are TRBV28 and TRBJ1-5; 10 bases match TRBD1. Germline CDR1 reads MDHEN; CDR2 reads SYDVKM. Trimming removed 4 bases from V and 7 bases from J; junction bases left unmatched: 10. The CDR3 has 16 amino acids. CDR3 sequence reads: CASSSDRDRGNQPQHF. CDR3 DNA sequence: TGTGCCAGCAGTTCTGACCGGGACAGGGGTAACCAGCCCCAGCATTTT.

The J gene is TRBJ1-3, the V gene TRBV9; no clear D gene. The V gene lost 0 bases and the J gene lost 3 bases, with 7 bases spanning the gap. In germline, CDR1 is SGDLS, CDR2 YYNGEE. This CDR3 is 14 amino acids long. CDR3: CASSVGGNGNTIYF. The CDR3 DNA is TGTGCCAGCAGCGTAGGAGGGAATGGAAACACCATATATTTT.

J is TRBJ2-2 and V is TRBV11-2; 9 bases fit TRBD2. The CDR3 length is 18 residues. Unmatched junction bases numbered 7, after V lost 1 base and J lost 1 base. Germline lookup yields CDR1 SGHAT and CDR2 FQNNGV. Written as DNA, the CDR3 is TGTGCCAGCAGCTTAGTACACCTACTAGCGGGGAACACCGGGGAGCTGTTTTTT. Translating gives CASSLVHLLAGNTGELFF.

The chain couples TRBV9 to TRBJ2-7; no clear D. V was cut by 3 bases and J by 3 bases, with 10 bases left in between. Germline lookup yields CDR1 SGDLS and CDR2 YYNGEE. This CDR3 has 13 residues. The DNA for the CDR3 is TGTGCCAGCAGCGCCCCCCCTCTCTACGAGCAGTACTTC. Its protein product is CASSAPPLYEQYF.

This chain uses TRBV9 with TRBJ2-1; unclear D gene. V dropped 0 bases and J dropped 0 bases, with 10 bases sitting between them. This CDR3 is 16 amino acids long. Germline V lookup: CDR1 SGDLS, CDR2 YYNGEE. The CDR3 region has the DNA TGTGCCAGCAGCGTAGTTTTACAGAGCTCCTACAATGAGCAGTTCTTC. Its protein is CASSVVLQSSYNEQFF. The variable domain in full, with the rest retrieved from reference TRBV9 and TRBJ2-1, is DSGVTQTPKHLITATGQRVTLRCSPRSGDLSVYWYQQSLDQGLQFLIQYYNGEERAKGNILERFSAQQFPDLHSELNLSSLELGDSALYFCASSVVLQSSYNEQFFGPGTRLTVL.

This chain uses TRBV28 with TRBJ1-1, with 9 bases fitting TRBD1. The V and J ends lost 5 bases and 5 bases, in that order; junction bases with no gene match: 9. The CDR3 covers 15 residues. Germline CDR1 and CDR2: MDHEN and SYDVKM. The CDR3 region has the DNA TGTGCCAGCAGTCCCCTAACAGGGGGCCGGACTGAAGCTTTCTTT. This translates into CASSPLTGGRTEAFF.

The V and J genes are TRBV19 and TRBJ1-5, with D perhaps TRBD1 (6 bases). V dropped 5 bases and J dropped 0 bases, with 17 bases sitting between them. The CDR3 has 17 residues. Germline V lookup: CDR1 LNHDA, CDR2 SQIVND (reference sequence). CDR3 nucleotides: TGTGCCAGTAGTGACAGGTCAGCAGTTTATAGCAATCAGCCCCAGCATTTT. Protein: CASSDRSAVYSNQPQHF.

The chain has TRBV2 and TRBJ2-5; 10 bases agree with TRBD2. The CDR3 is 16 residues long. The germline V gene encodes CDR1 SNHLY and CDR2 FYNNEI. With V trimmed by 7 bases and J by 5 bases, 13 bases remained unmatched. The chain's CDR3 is CASTQREGLPGETQYF. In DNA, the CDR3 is TGTGCCAGCACTCAGCGGGAGGGTCTCCCTGGGGAGACCCAGTACTTC.

The CDR3 DNA sequence: TGTGCCAGCGTTTCAATGAAACTAAGGTCTAGCGGGGCCAACGTCCTGACTTTC. It translates to CASVSMKLRSSGANVLTF. The chain is built from TRBV2 and TRBJ2-6; the D gene is possibly TRBD2 (5 bases). V was pared by 8 bases and J by 4 bases, with 24 bases between. This CDR3 comprises 18 residues. The germline V gene has CDR1 SNHLY and CDR2 FYNNEI.

CDR3 DNA: TGTGCCAGCAGTTTTTTTATACAGGGAAGTGGTGAGCAGTTCTTC. Its protein product is CASSFFIQGSGEQFF. V gene TRBV28 combines with J gene TRBJ2-1; possible D gene TRBD1, 6 bases. Germline V lookup: CDR1 MDHEN, CDR2 SYDVKM. Between the trimmed V and J ends, which lost 3 bases and 9 bases, there was a span of 18 bases. The CDR3 spans 15 residues.

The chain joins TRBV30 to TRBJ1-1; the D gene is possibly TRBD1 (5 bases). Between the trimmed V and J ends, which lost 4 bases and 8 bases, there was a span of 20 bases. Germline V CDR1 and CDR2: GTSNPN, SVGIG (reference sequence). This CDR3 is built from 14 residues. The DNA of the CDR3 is TGTGCCTGGATTTTATCTGGCAGGGTGGCCGAAGCTTTCTTT. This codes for CAWILSGRVAEAFF.